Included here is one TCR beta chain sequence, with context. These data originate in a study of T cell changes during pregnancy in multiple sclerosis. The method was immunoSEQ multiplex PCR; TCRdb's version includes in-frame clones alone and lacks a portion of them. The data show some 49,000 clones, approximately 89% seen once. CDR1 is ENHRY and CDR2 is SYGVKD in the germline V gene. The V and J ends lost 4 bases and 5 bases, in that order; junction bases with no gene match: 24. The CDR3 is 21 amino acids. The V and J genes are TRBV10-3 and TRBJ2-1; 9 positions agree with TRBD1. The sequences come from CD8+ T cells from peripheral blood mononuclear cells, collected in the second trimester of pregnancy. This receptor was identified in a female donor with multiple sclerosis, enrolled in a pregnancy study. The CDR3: CAISGTGEPITQGGRDNEQFF. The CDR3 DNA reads TGTGCCATCAGTGGGACAGGGGAGCCGATCACTCAGGGGGGGAGGGACAATGAGCAGTTCTTC.